These 21 T cell receptor beta chains were sequenced from one sample in a study of cytomegalovirus exposure and HLA in healthy donors (dated by TCRdb to 2017 to 2019). Preparation of the library involved the immunoSEQ multiplex PCR assay. The multiplex PCR relied on a mix of 60 forward primers for TCR Vbeta segments and 13 reverse primers for TCR Jbeta segments. This immuneACCESS table, as held by TCRdb, lists in-frame sequences with V and J called but not all clones. Of the missing ones, under half trace to an unresolved V gene in checked studies; the others have no known cause. The sample records fewer than 45,000 clones, 70% to 80% of which are singletons. The top ten clonotypes cover 3.4% of the sample. Sequencing used PBMCs. The receptors were sampled from a woman aged 30 to 39 in good health and CMV-seronegative.

This chain uses TRBV5-4 with TRBJ2-7, with 13 nucleotides matching TRBD2. The CDR3 totals 17 residues. CDR1 and CDR2 from the germline V gene are SGHNT and YYREEE (reference sequence). The V and J ends lost 0 bases and 0 bases, in that order; junction bases with no gene match: 3. CDR3 residues: CASSLGLAGGFSYEQYF. The CDR3 bases are TGTGCCAGCAGCTTGGGACTAGCGGGGGGCTTCTCCTACGAGCAGTACTTC.

V is TRBV6-6 and J is TRBJ1-1; D is unresolved. The CDR3 covers 13 residues. Trimming shortened V by 4 bases and J by 1 base, and 7 bases separated the two germline ends. In germline, CDR1 is MNHNY, CDR2 SVGAGI (reference sequence). The CDR3: CASSSSGNTEAFF. In DNA form, the CDR3 reads TGTGCCAGCAGTTCCTCCGGGAACACTGAAGCTTTCTTT.

The chain has TRBV5-1 and TRBJ2-1; no clear D gene. Germline CDR1 is SGHRS and CDR2 is YFSETQ. V gave up 5 bases and J gave up 3 bases, with 15 bases separating them. There are 15 residues in the CDR3. CDR3 residues: CASSDRPVLYNEQFF. The CDR3 DNA follows: TGCGCCAGCAGTGATCGCCCCGTACTCTACAATGAGCAGTTCTTC.

The V gene is TRBV19, the J gene TRBJ2-6; weak D call: TRBD1 (6 bases). In germline, CDR1 is LNHDA, CDR2 SQIVND (reference sequence). Between the trimmed V and J ends, which lost 2 bases and 2 bases, there was a span of 7 bases. The CDR3 consists of 15 residues. CDR3 DNA sequence: TGTGCCAGTAGTATAAACAGGGCTGGGGCCAACGTCCTGACTTTC. Translated, it gives CASSINRAGANVLTF. Drawing the rest from reference TRBV19 and TRBJ2-6, the complete variable domain is DGGITQSPKYLFRKEGQNVTLSCEQNLNHDAMYWYRQDPGQGLRLIYYSQIVNDFQKGDIAEGYSVSREKKESFPLTVTSAQKNPTAFYLCASSINRAGANVLTFGAGSRLTVL.

The rearrangement joins TRBV7-6 to TRBJ1-6; D may be TRBD1 (6 bases). The length of the CDR3 is 13 residues. Germline-derived CDR1 and CDR2 are SGHVS and FNYEAQ. Trimming cost V 2 bases and J 7 bases, with 6 bases left between them. This CDR3 is CASSLQGNSPLHF. CDR3 DNA sequence: TGTGCCAGCAGCTTACAGGGGAATTCACCCCTCCACTTT.

The V call is TRBV2, the J call TRBJ2-2; 12 nucleotides match TRBD1. This CDR3 is built from 16 residues. V shed 6 bases and J 3 bases; nucleotides not matched to a gene: 5. Germline V CDR1 and CDR2: SNHLY, FYNNEI. The CDR3 nucleotides are TGTGCCAGCAGCCCGGGACAGGGGGCGGACACCGGGGAGCTGTTTTTT. Translated, it gives CASSPGQGADTGELFF.

This rearrangement joins TRBV9 to TRBJ2-7, with a tentative D call TRBD2 (5 bases). The CDR3 extends over 14 amino acids. V lost 2 bases to trimming and J lost 0 bases, with 9 bases between them. Germline V gene data show CDR1 as SGDLS and CDR2 as YYNGEE. The CDR3 DNA is TGTGCCAGCAGCGTGGACGGACTCTCCTACGAGCAGTACTTC. It encodes CASSVDGLSYEQYF.

This chain joins TRBV15 and TRBJ2-5; weak D call: TRBD2 (6 bases). Trimming removed 6 bases at V and 1 base at J, with 9 bases between. Per germline, CDR1 LNHNV and CDR2 YYDKDF (reference sequence). The CDR3 is 13 residues long. The DNA of the CDR3 is TGTGCCACCAGGCGGGATACCCAAGAGACCCAGTACTTC. Translation: CATRRDTQETQYF.

This clone was detected a few times. This rearrangement joins TRBV6-1 to TRBJ2-5; D gene uncertain. V was clipped by 2 bases and J by 5 bases, with 6 bases between them. Germline V CDR1 and CDR2: MNHNS, SASEGT. This CDR3 is built from 12 residues. The CDR3 loop reads CASSEMRETQYF. CDR3 sequence (DNA): TGTGCCAGCAGTGAAATGAGGGAGACCCAGTACTTC.

The rearrangement links TRBV6-1 to TRBJ2-7; TRBD2 might be the D (6 bases). Germline CDR1 is MNHNS and CDR2 is SASEGT. Trimming took 0 bases from V and 0 from J, leaving 12 bases between them. The CDR3 sequence is 16 residues long. Here the CDR3 reads CASSEAAGASSYEQYF. In nucleotides, the CDR3 is TGTGCCAGCAGTGAAGCAGCGGGTGCTAGCTCCTACGAGCAGTACTTC.

The chain employs TRBV18 and TRBJ1-5; 7 bases are a match to TRBD1. This CDR3 is 13 amino acids long. The junction had 4 bases not matched to a gene; V was cut back by 8 bases and J by 3 bases. The germline gives CDR1 KGHSH, CDR2 LQKENI. Here the CDR3 DNA reads TGTGCCAGCGCGGGACAGCTCAATCAGCCCCAGCATTTT. Translated: CASAGQLNQPQHF.

This rearrangement joins TRBV5-1 to TRBJ2-5; no clear D. Trimming removed 0 bases at V and 3 bases at J, with 9 bases between. CDR3 size: 14 residues. Germline CDR1 SGHRS, CDR2 YFSETQ. The CDR3 sequence is CASSLALSKETQYF. CDR3 coding DNA: TGCGCCAGCAGCTTGGCACTATCAAAAGAGACCCAGTACTTC.

This clone has only one observation. This chain connects TRBV6-5 to TRBJ2-7; 7 bases are shared with TRBD1. Germline V lookup: CDR1 MNHEY, CDR2 SVGAGI. V was clipped by 5 bases and J by 6 bases; unmatched bases: 4. The CDR3 is 12 residues long. CDR3 sequence reads: CASSLPGGEQYF. The CDR3, as DNA: TGTGCCAGCAGTCTCCCAGGGGGCGAGCAGTACTTC.

The J gene is TRBJ2-3, the V gene TRBV7-9; 9 nucleotides agree with TRBD1. The CDR3 sequence is 15 residues long. CDR1 is SEHNR, CDR2 FQNEAQ, per germline (reference sequence). The J segment lost 1 base and the V segment lost 4 bases, leaving 3 bases of the junction unmatched. CDR3 in amino acids: CASSYRDRGTDTQYF. DNA for the CDR3: TGTGCCAGCAGCTACCGGGACAGGGGCACAGATACGCAGTATTTT.

In its sample, this clone was seen a few times. The CDR3 DNA reads TGTGCCAGCAGCTTGGATAGCGGTATTGAGAGTGAGCAGTTCTTC. Encoded protein: CASSLDSGIESEQFF. This sequence joins TRBV5-4 and TRBJ2-1; D possibly corresponds to TRBD2 (6 bases). Germline V lookup: CDR1 SGHNT, CDR2 YYREEE (reference sequence). The CDR3 consists of 15 residues. The germline V and J ends were trimmed by 0 bases and 9 bases, with 16 bases remaining between them.

V is TRBV2 and J is TRBJ1-2, with 8 positions matching TRBD1. The CDR3 is made up of 16 amino acids. Looked up from germline, CDR1 is SNHLY and CDR2 is FYNNEI. The ends lost 4 bases at V and 4 bases at J; junction bases unmatched: 11. CDR3 in DNA: TGTGCCAGCAGTGTTTCGCGGACAGGGTTATCCTATGGCTACACCTTC. Translating gives CASSVSRTGLSYGYTF.

The chain has TRBV10-3 and TRBJ2-7; 8 bases match TRBD1. CDR1 is ENHRY, CDR2 SYGVKD, per germline. V lost 7 bases, J lost 6 bases, and 14 bases stayed unmatched. This CDR3 is 15 amino acids long. The CDR3 DNA is TGTGCCATCACTGCCGGGACAGGCCATTTGTTCGAGCAGTACTTC. Translating gives CAITAGTGHLFEQYF.

V usage is TRBV19 and J usage is TRBJ2-2; maybe TRBD1 (6 bases). Trimming removed 5 bases at V and 8 bases at J, with 12 bases between. Germline-derived CDR1 and CDR2 are LNHDA and SQIVND (reference sequence). The CDR3 spans 13 residues. The chain's CDR3 is CASSEQGVGELFF. The CDR3 DNA sequence: TGTGCCAGTAGTGAACAGGGTGTGGGGGAGCTGTTTTTT.

The V gene is TRBV2, the J gene TRBJ2-3; no firm D call. The germline V and J ends were trimmed by 7 bases and 4 bases, with 15 bases remaining between them. The CDR3 covers 14 residues. Germline CDR1 is SNHLY and CDR2 is FYNNEI. CDR3 sequence (DNA): TGTGCCAGCACGGTGCGAGTATTAGCAGATACGCAGTATTTT. Encoded protein: CASTVRVLADTQYF.

The chain carries TRBV7-7 and TRBJ2-5, with 7 bases fitting TRBD1. The ends lost 5 bases at V and 3 bases at J; junction bases unmatched: 3. CDR3 length equals 13 residues. Germline loops: CDR1 SSHAT, CDR2 FNYEAQ (reference sequence). The CDR3 spells CASSTTGKETQYF. In DNA, the CDR3 is TGTGCCAGCAGCACGACAGGGAAAGAGACCCAGTACTTC.

This clone was counted between two and nine times. The V gene is TRBV5-4, the J gene TRBJ2-5, with TRBD1 identical over 7 bases. The CDR3 totals 13 residues. Germline loops: CDR1 SGHNT, CDR2 YYREEE (reference sequence). V lost 0 bases, J lost 4 bases, and 0 bases stayed unmatched. The CDR3 spells CASSLGQGETQYF. The CDR3 DNA follows: TGTGCCAGCAGCTTGGGACAGGGAGAGACCCAGTACTTC.